This T cell receptor (beta chain) is drawn from a study of blood T cell repertoires in COVID-19. Germline CDR1 is SGHDN and CDR2 is FVKESK. The CDR3 runs 15 residues. V shed 1 base and J 5 bases; nucleotides not matched to a gene: 4. This clone has a single count. Profiling relied on immunoSEQ multiplex PCR, and the TCRdb table lists in-frame clones only, not all of them. The data hold about 87,000 clones, with over 75% observed a single time. The origin of this receptor is an elderly woman with COVID-19, enrolled during active disease. The sequenced material came from peripheral blood. The chain employs TRBV14 and TRBJ2-5; 10 bases map to TRBD2. The CDR3 DNA reads TGTGCCAGCAGCCAAGGAGCGGGGGGGCAGGAGACCCAGTACTTC. Its protein is CASSQGAGGQETQYF. The full variable domain, its missing parts supplied by reference TRBV14 and TRBJ2-5, is EAGVTQFPSHSVIEKGQTVTLRCDPISGHDNLYWYRRVMGKEIKFLLHFVKESKQDESGMPNNRFLAERTGGTYSTLKVQPAELEDSGVYFCASSQGAGGQETQYFGPGTRLLVL.